Detailed here is one TCR beta chain. In the authors' methods: How many nucleated cells were present was estimated from reference gene primer amplification. Profiling relied on immunoSEQ multiplex PCR, and the TCRdb table lists in-frame clones only, not all of them. V, J and clone size derive from that table, while D and trimming were established from the DNA sequence. This repertoire shows 150,000 to 170,000 clones, over 65% found once; its top ten account for around 1.7%. The data were taken from a study of blood T cell repertoires in COVID-19. Across the whole study: In each case, the material was cDNA or gDNA derived from T cells, B-cell-depleted T cells, or PBMCs.

The CDR3 is made up of 12 amino acids. Between the trimmed V and J ends, which lost 5 bases and 1 base, there was a span of 5 bases. Germline V CDR1 and CDR2: SGHNT, YYREEE (reference sequence). This receptor was obtained from a man aged 80 or over with acute or convalescent COVID-19. The sequenced sample consisted of peripheral blood. This chain joins TRBV5-4 and TRBJ2-3; D is unresolved. CDR3: CASSRGTDTQYF. The DNA for the CDR3 is TGTGCCAGCAGTCGCGGCACAGATACGCAGTATTTT.